Below are 10 T cell receptor beta chains sequenced from a single sample in a study of identical twins. TCRdb itself ran the 5' RACE reads through MiXCR, one entry per CDR3 protein. The table records around 1.7 million distinct CDR3 sequences, about 32% of them present only once. The specimen sequenced was cord blood. These receptors all come from a newborn girl in good health.

V gene TRBV11-2 combines with J gene TRBJ2-3; TRBD2 agrees at 10 bases. Germline CDR1 and CDR2: SGHAT and FQNNGV. The length of the CDR3 is 17 residues. V lost 2 bases, J lost 3 bases, and 8 bases stayed unmatched. CDR3 sequence: CASSLLIAGGRTDTQYF. CDR3 sequence (DNA): TGTGCCAGCAGCTTACTAATAGCGGGGGGTAGGACAGATACGCAGTATTTT.

The chain couples TRBV9 to TRBJ1-1; tentatively, D is TRBD1 (5 bases). Trimming took off 0 bases at V and 4 bases at J, with 16 bases between the two ends. Germline V lookup: CDR1 SGDLS, CDR2 YYNGEE. The CDR3 runs 16 residues. The CDR3 sequence: CASSVGLTSQGTEAFF. The DNA for the CDR3 is TGTGCCAGCAGCGTAGGTCTAACTAGTCAGGGCACTGAAGCTTTCTTT.

The CDR3 DNA reads TGTGCCAGCAGTTTTTGGCGGGAATCCTACGAGCAGTACTTC. Encoded protein: CASSFWRESYEQYF. The V and J genes are TRBV28 and TRBJ2-4, with D possibly matching TRBD2 (6 bases). With the DNA end fitting TRBJ2-7 better, the J assignment may be wrong. Germline V CDR1 and CDR2: MDHEN, SYDVKM. The CDR3 sequence is 14 residues long.

A few counts support this clonotype. The DNA of the CDR3 is TGTGCCAGCAGTACGCCAGCGGGAGGGCTCTACGAGCAGTACTTC. Its translation is CASSTPAGGLYEQYF. V usage is TRBV28 and J usage is TRBJ2-7; 10 nucleotides match TRBD2. Trimming removed 5 bases from V and 3 bases from J; junction bases left unmatched: 7. This CDR3 spans 15 amino acids. Germline assignment: CDR1 MDHEN and CDR2 SYDVKM.

The chain recombines TRBV7-9 with TRBJ1-1, with no clear D. The CDR3 runs 14 residues. Trimming shortened V by 2 bases and J by 3 bases, and 10 bases separated the two germline ends. Germline V gene data show CDR1 as SEHNR and CDR2 as FQNEAQ (reference sequence). The CDR3 sequence: CASSLYSRDTEAFF. The CDR3 DNA sequence: TGTGCCAGCAGCTTATATTCTCGAGACACTGAAGCTTTCTTT.

This clonotype was observed a single time. V gene TRBV27 combines with J gene TRBJ1-1; 7 positions match TRBD1. Losses at the gene ends were 5 bases for V and 11 bases for J; bases not matched to a gene: 8. The CDR3 spans 12 residues. Germline CDR1 is MNHEY and CDR2 is SMNVEV (reference sequence). This CDR3 is CASSQTTGRAFF. CDR3 DNA sequence: TGTGCCAGCAGTCAAACGACAGGGCGGGCTTTCTTT.

This clonotype was counted only a few times. V usage is TRBV6-6 and J usage is TRBJ2-7, with TRBD1 identical over 11 bases. V lost 0 bases, J lost 3 bases, and 1 base stayed unmatched. This CDR3 is built from 15 residues. Germline-derived CDR1 and CDR2 are MNHNY and SVGAGI (reference sequence). CDR3 amino acids: CASSYSDRGLYEQYF. The CDR3 nucleotides read TGTGCCAGCAGTTACTCGGACAGGGGGCTCTACGAGCAGTACTTC.

The rearrangement joins TRBV27 to TRBJ2-6; TRBD1 agrees at 7 bases. V shed 5 bases, J shed 5 bases, and the junction held 18 bases outside the gene matches. This CDR3 is built from 19 residues. Germline values: CDR1 MNHEY, CDR2 SMNVEV (reference sequence). The CDR3 spells CASSPISGQERNWANVLTF. DNA for the CDR3: TGTGCCAGCAGTCCTATATCCGGACAGGAAAGGAATTGGGCCAACGTCCTGACTTTC.

In this sample, this clonotype turned up a few times. V is TRBV5-1 and J is TRBJ1-2, with unresolved D. Germline V gene lookup returns CDR1 SGHRS and CDR2 YFSETQ. The CDR3 contains 14 residues. The V gene lost 2 bases and the J gene lost 6 bases, with 14 bases spanning the gap. Written as DNA, the CDR3 is TGCGCCAGCAGCTTTAGCTCCTTATCGCATGGCTACACCTTC. The encoded protein is CASSFSSLSHGYTF.

This chain links TRBV6-2 or TRBV6-3 with TRBJ1-1; D possibly corresponds to TRBD1 (5 bases). The V gene's germline CDR1 is MNHEY and CDR2 SVGEGT. Trimming removed 6 bases from V and 4 bases from J, with 12 bases in between. The CDR3 is made up of 13 amino acids. CDR3 residues: CASRRDSSTEAFF. CDR3 DNA sequence: TGTGCCAGCAGGCGAGACAGCTCCACTGAAGCTTTCTTT.